These 8 T cell receptor beta chains originate from one sample sequenced in a study of early T cells in non-severe SARS-CoV-2 infection. MiXCR was run by TCRdb on the 5' RACE reads, yielding one entry per CDR3 protein. Of 75,000 to 80,000 distinct CDR3 sequences detected, around 11% appear once; the ten largest clones hold about 12%. The sequencing used whole blood, collected at baseline. The receptors here all came from an adult who was a healthcare worker with PCR-confirmed SARS-CoV-2 infection or an uninfected control (not recorded which).

The chain combines TRBV5-6 with TRBJ2-3; the D is unclear. Per the germline V gene, CDR1 is SGHDT and CDR2 is YYEEEE. This CDR3 is 12 amino acids long. Trimming removed 6 bases from V and 2 bases from J, with 7 bases in between. This chain's CDR3 is CASKGSTDTQYF. CDR3 DNA: TGTGCCAGCAAGGGCTCCACAGATACGCAGTATTTT.

This clonotype was counted a few times. The rearrangement joins TRBV7-2 to TRBJ2-3; 7 bases are shared with TRBD2. CDR1 SGHTA and CDR2 FQGNSA come from the germline V gene. The CDR3 spans 17 residues. J gave up 0 bases and V 2 bases, and 8 bases lay outside the gene matches. This chain's CDR3 is CASSLLPGDYSTDTQYF. CDR3 DNA sequence: TGTGCCAGCAGCTTACTGCCGGGGGACTATAGCACAGATACGCAGTATTTT.

This clonotype was observed many times. The CDR3 reads CASINDRGLPEAFF. The CDR3 DNA is TGTGCCAGCATTAACGACAGGGGGCTGCCTGAAGCTTTCTTT. J is TRBJ1-1 and V is TRBV2, with 10 positions matching TRBD1. Germline trimming cut 7 bases from V and 6 bases from J; bases unmatched to any gene: 8. The length of the CDR3 is 14 residues. Looked up from germline, CDR1 is SNHLY and CDR2 is FYNNEI.

V and J are TRBV7-9 and TRBJ2-7; D not certain. The ends were cut back, 5 bases at V and 7 bases at J, with 18 bases in the middle. This CDR3 has 14 amino acids. Germline values: CDR1 SEHNR, CDR2 FQNEAQ (reference sequence). CDR3 sequence: CASSPRNSMGEQYF. The CDR3 DNA follows: TGTGCCAGCAGCCCCAGGAACAGTATGGGAGAGCAGTACTTC.

This clonotype was detected a few times. The rearrangement links TRBV6-6 to TRBJ1-5; D is unresolved. CDR1 MNHNY and CDR2 SVGAGI come from the germline V gene (reference sequence). This CDR3 has 17 residues. Trimming left V 6 bases short and J 0 bases short, with 18 bases between. This chain's CDR3 is CASRPLQADDSNQPQHF. The DNA of the CDR3 is TGTGCCAGCAGGCCATTGCAGGCAGATGATAGCAATCAGCCCCAGCATTTT.

This clonotype appeared a few times. The rearrangement joins TRBV5-1 to TRBJ2-3, with 10 bases that match TRBD2. V gave up 5 bases and J gave up 1 base; unmatched junction bases: 7. In germline, CDR1 is SGHRS, CDR2 YFSETQ. The CDR3 covers 16 residues. In DNA form, the CDR3 reads TGCGCCAGCAGTTCTACCGGGACTAGCGGCACAGATACGCAGTATTTT. Protein: CASSSTGTSGTDTQYF.

A single count supports this clonotype. V gene TRBV10-3 combines with J gene TRBJ2-7; no reliable D call. Trimming removed 5 bases from V and 2 bases from J, with 13 bases in between. Germline CDR1 reads ENHRY; CDR2 reads SYGVKD. The CDR3 consists of 14 residues. This chain's CDR3 is CAISSKSVPYEQYF. The CDR3, as DNA: TGTGCCATCAGTAGTAAGAGTGTTCCCTACGAGCAGTACTTC.

The gene calls are TRBV3-1 and TRBJ2-2; the D gene is possibly TRBD1 (5 bases). Germline CDR1 and CDR2: LGHDT and YNNKEL (reference sequence). The V end lost 5 bases, the J end lost 3 bases, and 10 bases lay between the germline ends. This CDR3 contains 14 residues. In DNA, the CDR3 is TGTGCCAGCAGCTTCAAAGGGGACACCGGGGAGCTGTTTTTT. This sequence encodes CASSFKGDTGELFF.